These T cell receptor beta chains were read from a single sample in a study of cytomegalovirus exposure and HLA in healthy donors. Measured with immunoSEQ multiplex PCR; TCRdb has only the in-frame clones, and not every one. The data show approximately 160,000 clones, with about 65% seen just once and just under 4.5% held by the top ten. The material sequenced was PBMCs. The receptor set was obtained from a woman under 30 in good health and CMV-seropositive. Both conserved end residues are trimmed from each CDR3. Where a row states a size, it is once, few, many or the class of an expanded clone; other rows omit it.

abundance | v_gene | CDR3aa
few | TRBV30 | AWTGGQGNQPQH
- | TRBV28 | ASSVQVIEQF
- | TRBV6-6 | ASSSTVRGTDTQY
- | TRBV28 | ASSPGGIFTNYGYT
few | TRBV7-9 | ASSLRDRKDYGYT
- | TRBV28 | ASSLGLNTEAF
- | TRBV9 | ASSIGQGAYEQY
once | TRBV28 | ASSSLKLPLGGEQF
once | TRBV6-6 | ASSYPGQDTQY
once | TRBV28 | ASSLGTLGAGELF
few | TRBV5-1 | ASSLTLAGPNNEQF
- | TRBV11-2 | ASSLSGGGNTEAF
- | TRBV5-4 | ASTLSRTGTDTQY
- | TRBV4-3 | ASSLGLAGEAYNEQF
once | TRBV7-2 | ASSLGQREYNEQF
- | TRBV29-1 | SVDPGQGSDTQY
- | TRBV2 | ASSLGGTGTSPLH
- | TRBV28 | ASSFMGQSTDTQY
- | TRBV5-4 | ASSTNRVAQETQY
once | TRBV6-1 | ASSESGGKGNQPQH
few | TRBV6-1 | ASSEFKVGTGFGYT
few | TRBV27 | ASSLYREATDTQY
few | TRBV6-1 | ASSGQGARGYT